This entry concerns a single T cell receptor beta chain. Antigen specificity is unknown. Assembly of TCR beta libraries relied on iRepertoire HTBI primers together with Arm-PCR of CDR3 regions. TCRdb redid the calling of the multiplex PCR reads with MiXCR, one entry per CDR3 protein. The repertoire holds some 430,000 distinct CDR3 sequences, with 20% to 25% as singletons. The entry originates in a study of regulatory T cells in long-lasting Graves disease. Stated time point: persistent/refractory GD, antithyroid drugs over 5 years with positive TRAb. Scientists built the TCR library using RNA that was extracted from PBMCs. Study-wide findings and caveats: Favored usage of TRBV28, TRBJ1-2 and TRBJ2-5 was recorded in persistent disease. Persistent cases of Graves' showed reduced TCR diversity relative to newly diagnosed patients. Persistent patients shared 2,700 or so public clonotypes among themselves. Newly diagnosed patients shared fewer, at more than 850.

The CDR3 has 20 amino acids. With 2 bases removed from V and 0 bases from J, the gap between germline ends came to 22 bases. CDR1 is SGHAT and CDR2 is FQNNGV in the germline V gene. The receptor's source is a female donor with Graves disease. The rearrangement joins TRBV11-2 to TRBJ2-2, with D perhaps given as TRBD1 or TRBD2 (8 bases each). The sample in question was peripheral blood mononuclear cells (PBMCs), obtained when the disease was refractory, from a patient treated with antithyroid drugs. The CDR3 sequence: CASSLFGGGQGAANTGELFF. The CDR3 DNA is TGTGCCAGCAGCTTATTCGGGGGGGGGCAGGGGGCTGCGAACACCGGGGAGCTGTTTTTT.